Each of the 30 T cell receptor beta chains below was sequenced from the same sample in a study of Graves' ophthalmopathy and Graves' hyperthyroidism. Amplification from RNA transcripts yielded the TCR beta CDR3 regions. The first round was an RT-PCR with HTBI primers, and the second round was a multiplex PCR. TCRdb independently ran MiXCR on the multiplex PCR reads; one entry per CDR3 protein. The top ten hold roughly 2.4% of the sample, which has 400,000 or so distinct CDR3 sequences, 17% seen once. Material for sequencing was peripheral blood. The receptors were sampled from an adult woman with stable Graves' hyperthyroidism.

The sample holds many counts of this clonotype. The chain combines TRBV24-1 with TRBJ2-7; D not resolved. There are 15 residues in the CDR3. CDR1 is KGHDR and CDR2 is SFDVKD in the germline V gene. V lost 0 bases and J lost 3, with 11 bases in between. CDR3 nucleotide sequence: TGTGCCACCAGTGATTTGGCCAGAACCAACTACGAGCAGTACTTC. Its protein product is CATSDLARTNYEQYF.

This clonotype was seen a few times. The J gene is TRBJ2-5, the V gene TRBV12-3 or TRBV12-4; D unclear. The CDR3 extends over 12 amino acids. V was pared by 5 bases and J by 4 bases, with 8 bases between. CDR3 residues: CASSLHGETQYF. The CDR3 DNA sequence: TGTGCCAGCAGTCTCCACGGAGAGACCCAGTACTTC.

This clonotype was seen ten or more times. CDR3 residues: CASSRSLYNSPLHF. The DNA for the CDR3 is TGTGCCAGCTCCAGGTCCCTCTATAATTCACCCCTCCACTTT. The chain employs TRBV6-1 and TRBJ1-6; no reliable D call. Germline V CDR1 and CDR2: MNHNS, SASEGT. The CDR3 runs 14 residues. Trimming shortened V by 8 bases and J by 3 bases, and 11 bases separated the two germline ends.

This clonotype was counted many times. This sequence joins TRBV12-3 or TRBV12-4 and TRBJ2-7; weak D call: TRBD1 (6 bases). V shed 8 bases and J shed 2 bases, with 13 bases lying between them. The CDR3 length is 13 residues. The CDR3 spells CASGKGGTYEQYF. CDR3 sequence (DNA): TGTGCCAGCGGTAAAGGGGGAACCTACGAGCAGTACTTC.

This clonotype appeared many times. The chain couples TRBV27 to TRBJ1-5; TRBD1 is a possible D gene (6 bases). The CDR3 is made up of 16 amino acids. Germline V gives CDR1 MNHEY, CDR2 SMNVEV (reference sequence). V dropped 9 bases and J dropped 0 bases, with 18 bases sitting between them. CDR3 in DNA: TGTGCCAGTCCATGGGGGCAGCTATATAGCAATCAGCCCCAGCATTTT. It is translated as CASPWGQLYSNQPQHF.

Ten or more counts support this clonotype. CDR3 nucleotide sequence: TGCAGTGCTAGGGATCTACAGGGCTTGGGGAATCAGCCCCAGCATTTT. Protein sequence: CSARDLQGLGNQPQHF. This chain links TRBV20-1 with TRBJ1-5; tentatively, D is TRBD1 (6 bases). The CDR3 has 16 amino acids. Between the trimmed V and J ends, which lost 3 bases and 4 bases, there was a span of 19 bases. Germline V gives CDR1 DFQATT, CDR2 SNEGSKA (reference sequence).

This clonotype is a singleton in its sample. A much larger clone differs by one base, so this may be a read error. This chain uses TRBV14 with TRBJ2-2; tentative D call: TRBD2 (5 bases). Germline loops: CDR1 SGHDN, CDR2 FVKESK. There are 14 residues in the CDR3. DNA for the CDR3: TGTGCCAGCAGCCAAGCTACTGACACCGGGGAGCTGTGTTTT. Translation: CASSQATDTGELCF.

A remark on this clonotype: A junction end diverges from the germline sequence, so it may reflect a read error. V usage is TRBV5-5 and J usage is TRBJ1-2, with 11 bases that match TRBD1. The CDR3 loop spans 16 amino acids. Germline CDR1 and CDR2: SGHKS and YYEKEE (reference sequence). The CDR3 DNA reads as TGTGCCGGCAGCTTGGTTATCGGGACAGGGGGTTACGGCTACACCTTC. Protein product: CAGSLVIGTGGYGYTF.

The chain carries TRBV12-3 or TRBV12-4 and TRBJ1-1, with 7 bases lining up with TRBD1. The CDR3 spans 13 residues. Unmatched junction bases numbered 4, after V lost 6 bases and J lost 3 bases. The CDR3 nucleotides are TGTGCCAGCAGGGACAGGACTGACACTGAAGCTTTCTTT. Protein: CASRDRTDTEAFF.

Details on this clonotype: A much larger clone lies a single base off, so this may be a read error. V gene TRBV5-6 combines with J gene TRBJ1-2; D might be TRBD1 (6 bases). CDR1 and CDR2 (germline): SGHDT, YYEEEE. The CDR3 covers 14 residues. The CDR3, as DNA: TGTGTCAGCAGCTTGTTGAGGGGGTCGGGCGGCTACACCTTC. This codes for CVSSLLRGSGGYTF. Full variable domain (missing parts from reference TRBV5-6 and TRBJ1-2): DAGVTQSPTHLIKTRGQQVTLRCSPKSGHDTVSWYQQALGQGPQFIFQYYEEEERQRGNFPDRFSGHQFPNYSSELNVNALLLGDSALYLCVSSLLRGSGGYTFGSGTRLTVV.

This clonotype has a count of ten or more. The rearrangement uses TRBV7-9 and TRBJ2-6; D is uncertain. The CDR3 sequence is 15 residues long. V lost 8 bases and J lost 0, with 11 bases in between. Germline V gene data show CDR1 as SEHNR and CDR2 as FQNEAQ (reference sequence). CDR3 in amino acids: CASEESYSGANVLTF. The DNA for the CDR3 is TGTGCCAGCGAGGAGAGCTACTCTGGGGCCAACGTCCTGACTTTC.

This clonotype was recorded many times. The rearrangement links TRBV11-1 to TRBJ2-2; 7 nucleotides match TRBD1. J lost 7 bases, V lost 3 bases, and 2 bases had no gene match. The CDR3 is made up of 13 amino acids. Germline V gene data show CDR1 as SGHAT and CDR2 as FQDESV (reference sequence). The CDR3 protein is CASSFYRGGELFF. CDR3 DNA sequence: TGTGCCAGCAGCTTTTACAGGGGCGGGGAGCTGTTTTTT.

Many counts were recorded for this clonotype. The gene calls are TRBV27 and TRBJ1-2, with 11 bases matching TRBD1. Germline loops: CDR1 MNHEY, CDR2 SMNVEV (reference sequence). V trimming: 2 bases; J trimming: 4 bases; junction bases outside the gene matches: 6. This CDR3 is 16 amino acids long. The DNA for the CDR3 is TGTGCCAGCAGTTTACGGCGGACAGGGGGCGTCTATGGCTACACCTTC. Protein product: CASSLRRTGGVYGYTF.

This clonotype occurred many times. The CDR3 DNA sequence: TGTGCCAGCAGTTACTCTGGCTCTGGAAACACCATATATTTT. Translated, it gives CASSYSGSGNTIYF. The chain combines TRBV6-2 or TRBV6-3 with TRBJ1-3, with D unresolved. The CDR3 has 14 amino acids. V was pared by 0 bases and J by 0 bases, with 3 bases between. Germline V gene data show CDR1 as MNHEY and CDR2 as SVGEGT.

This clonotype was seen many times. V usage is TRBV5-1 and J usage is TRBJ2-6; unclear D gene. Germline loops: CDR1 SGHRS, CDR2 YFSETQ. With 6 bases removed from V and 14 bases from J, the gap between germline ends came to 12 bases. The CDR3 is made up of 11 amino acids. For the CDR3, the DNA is TGCGCCAGCACCCTGGTGGGTCTCCTGACTTTC. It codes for CASTLVGLLTF.

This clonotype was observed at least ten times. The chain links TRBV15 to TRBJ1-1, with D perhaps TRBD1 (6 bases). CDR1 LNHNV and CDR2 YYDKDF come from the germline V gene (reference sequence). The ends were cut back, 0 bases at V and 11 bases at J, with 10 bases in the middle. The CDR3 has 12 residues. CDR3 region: CATSRDQGLAFF. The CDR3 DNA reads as TGTGCCACCAGCAGAGATCAGGGGTTGGCTTTCTTT.

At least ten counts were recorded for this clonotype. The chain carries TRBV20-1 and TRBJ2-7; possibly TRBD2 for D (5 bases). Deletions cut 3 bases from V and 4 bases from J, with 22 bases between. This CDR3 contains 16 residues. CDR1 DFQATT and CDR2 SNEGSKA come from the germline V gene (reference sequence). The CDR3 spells CSASPPGSYLLYEQYF. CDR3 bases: TGCAGTGCTAGCCCCCCGGGGAGTTACCTTCTTTACGAGCAGTACTTC.

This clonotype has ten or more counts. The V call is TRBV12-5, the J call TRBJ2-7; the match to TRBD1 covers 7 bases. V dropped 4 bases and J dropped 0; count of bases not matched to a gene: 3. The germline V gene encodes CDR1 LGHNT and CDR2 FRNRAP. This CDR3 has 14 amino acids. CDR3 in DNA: TGTGCTAGTGGTTACGGGACAGCCTCCTACGAGCAGTACTTC. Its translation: CASGYGTASYEQYF.

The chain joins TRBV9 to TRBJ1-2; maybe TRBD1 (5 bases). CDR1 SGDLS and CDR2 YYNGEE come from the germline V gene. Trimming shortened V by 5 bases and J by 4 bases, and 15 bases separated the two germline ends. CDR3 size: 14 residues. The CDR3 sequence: CASRARGSSYGYTF. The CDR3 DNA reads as TGTGCCAGCAGGGCCCGGGGCAGCTCCTATGGCTACACCTTC.

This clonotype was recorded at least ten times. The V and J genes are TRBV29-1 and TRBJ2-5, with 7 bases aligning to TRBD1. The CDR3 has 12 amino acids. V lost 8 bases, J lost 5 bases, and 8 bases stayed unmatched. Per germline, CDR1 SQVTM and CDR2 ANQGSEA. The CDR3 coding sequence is TGCAGCTTACGACAGGGCCAGGAGACCCAGTACTTC. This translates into CSLRQGQETQYF. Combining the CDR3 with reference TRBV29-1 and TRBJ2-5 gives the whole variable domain SAVISQKPSRDICQRGTSLTIQCQVDSQVTMMFWYRQQPGQSLTLIATANQGSEATYESGFVIDKFPISRPNLTFSTLTVSNMSPEDSSIYLCSLRQGQETQYFGPGTRLLVL.

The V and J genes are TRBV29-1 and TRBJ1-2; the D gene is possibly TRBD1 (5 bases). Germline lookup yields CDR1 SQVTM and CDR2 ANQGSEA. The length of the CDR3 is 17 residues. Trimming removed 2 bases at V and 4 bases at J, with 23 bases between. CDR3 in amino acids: CSVEIAGEQVRGYGYTF. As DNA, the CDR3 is TGCAGCGTTGAAATAGCGGGGGAGCAGGTTCGAGGCTATGGCTACACCTTC.

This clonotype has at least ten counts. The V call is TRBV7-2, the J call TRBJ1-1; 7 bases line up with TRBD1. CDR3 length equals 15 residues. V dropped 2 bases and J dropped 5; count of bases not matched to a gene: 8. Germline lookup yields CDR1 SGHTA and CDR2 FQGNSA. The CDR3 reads CASSLRQGVLTEAFF. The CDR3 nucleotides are TGTGCCAGCAGCTTACGTCAGGGGGTATTGACTGAAGCTTTCTTT. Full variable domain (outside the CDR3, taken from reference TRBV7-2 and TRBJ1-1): GAGVSQSPSNKVTEKGKDVELRCDPISGHTALYWYRQSLGQGLEFLIYFQGNSAPDKSGLPSDRFSAERTGGSVSTLTIQRTQQEDSAVYLCASSLRQGVLTEAFFGQGTRLTVV.

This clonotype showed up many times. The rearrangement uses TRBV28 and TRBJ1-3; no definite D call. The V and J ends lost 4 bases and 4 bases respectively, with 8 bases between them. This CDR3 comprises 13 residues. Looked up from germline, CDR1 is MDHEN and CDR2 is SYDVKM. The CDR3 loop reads CASSSGSGNTIYF. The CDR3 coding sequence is TGTGCCAGCAGTTCGGGGTCCGGAAACACCATATATTTT.

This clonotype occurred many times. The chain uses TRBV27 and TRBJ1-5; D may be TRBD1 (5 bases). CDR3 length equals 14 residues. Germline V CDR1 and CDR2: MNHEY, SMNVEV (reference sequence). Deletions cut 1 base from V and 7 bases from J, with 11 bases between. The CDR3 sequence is CASSLLQGGQPQHF. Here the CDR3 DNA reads TGTGCCAGCAGTTTATTGCAGGGAGGACAGCCCCAGCATTTT.

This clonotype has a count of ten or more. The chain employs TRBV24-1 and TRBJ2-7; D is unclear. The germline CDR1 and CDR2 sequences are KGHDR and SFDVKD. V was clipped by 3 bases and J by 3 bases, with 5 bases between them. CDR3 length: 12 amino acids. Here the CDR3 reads CATSDQNYEQYF. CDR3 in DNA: TGTGCCACCAGTGATCAAAACTACGAGCAGTACTTC.

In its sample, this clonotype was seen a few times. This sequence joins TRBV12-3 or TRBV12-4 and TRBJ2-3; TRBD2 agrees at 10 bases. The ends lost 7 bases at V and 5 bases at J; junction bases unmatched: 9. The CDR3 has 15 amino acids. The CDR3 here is CASTPVGTSEDTQYF. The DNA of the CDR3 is TGTGCCAGCACCCCGGTGGGGACTAGCGAAGATACGCAGTATTTT.

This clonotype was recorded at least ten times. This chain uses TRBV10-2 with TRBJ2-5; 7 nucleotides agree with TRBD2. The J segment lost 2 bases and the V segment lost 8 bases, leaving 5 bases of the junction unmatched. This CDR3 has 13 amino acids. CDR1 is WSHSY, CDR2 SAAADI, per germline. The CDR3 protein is CASLGGRQETQYF. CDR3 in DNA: TGCGCCAGCCTAGGCGGGAGACAAGAGACCCAGTACTTC.

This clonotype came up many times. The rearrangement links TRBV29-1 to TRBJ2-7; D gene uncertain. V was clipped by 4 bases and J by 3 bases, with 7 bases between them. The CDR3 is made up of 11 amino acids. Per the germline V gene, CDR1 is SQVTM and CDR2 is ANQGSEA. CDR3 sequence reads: CSVGNSYEQYF. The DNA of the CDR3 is TGCAGCGTTGGGAACAGCTACGAGCAGTACTTC.

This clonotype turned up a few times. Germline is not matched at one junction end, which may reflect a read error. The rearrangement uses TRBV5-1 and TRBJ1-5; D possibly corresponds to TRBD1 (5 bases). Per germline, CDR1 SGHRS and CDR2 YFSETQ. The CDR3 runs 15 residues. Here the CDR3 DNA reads TGCGCCGGCAGCCCGGGGGGGGATTCAAATCAGCCCCAGCATTTT. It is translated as CAGSPGGDSNQPQHF.

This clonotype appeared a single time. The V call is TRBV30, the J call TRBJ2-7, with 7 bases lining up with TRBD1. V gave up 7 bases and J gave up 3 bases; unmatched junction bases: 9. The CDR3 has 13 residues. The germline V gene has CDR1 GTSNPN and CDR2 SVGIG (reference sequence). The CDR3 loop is CASKQGNDYEQYV. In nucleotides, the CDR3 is TGTGCCTCCAAACAGGGGAACGACTACGAGCAGTACGTC.